The T cell receptor beta chain described here comes from a study of cytomegalovirus exposure and HLA in healthy donors. Study context: Counted in an early data release were about 85 million unique TCRs from HLA-typed donors.

Whole-study findings and limits: Looking again later, the authors saw that most CMV-associated TCR beta chains seemed HLA-restricted.

This PCR relied on a set of 60 Vbeta primers and 13 Jbeta primers. Assay used: immunoSEQ multiplex PCR; TCRdb lists only in-frame clones, some missing. Of approximately 140,000 clones detected, around 75% appear once; the ten largest clones hold 1.6%. Donors in the study were healthy people who gave bone marrow. On this clone itself: What it binds is not known.

J lost 4 bases, V lost 7 bases, and 7 bases had no gene match. Looked up from germline, CDR1 is SGHTA and CDR2 is FQGNSA. The CDR3 extends over 15 amino acids. This receptor was identified in a woman aged 18-35 years in good health and CMV-seronegative. This chain links TRBV7-2 with TRBJ2-1; 10 nucleotides agree with TRBD2. The sequenced material came from PBMCs. The DNA for the CDR3 is TGTGCCAGCATCCAGCGGGGGGGCCGTTACAATGAGCAGTTCTTC. It is translated as CASIQRGGRYNEQFF.